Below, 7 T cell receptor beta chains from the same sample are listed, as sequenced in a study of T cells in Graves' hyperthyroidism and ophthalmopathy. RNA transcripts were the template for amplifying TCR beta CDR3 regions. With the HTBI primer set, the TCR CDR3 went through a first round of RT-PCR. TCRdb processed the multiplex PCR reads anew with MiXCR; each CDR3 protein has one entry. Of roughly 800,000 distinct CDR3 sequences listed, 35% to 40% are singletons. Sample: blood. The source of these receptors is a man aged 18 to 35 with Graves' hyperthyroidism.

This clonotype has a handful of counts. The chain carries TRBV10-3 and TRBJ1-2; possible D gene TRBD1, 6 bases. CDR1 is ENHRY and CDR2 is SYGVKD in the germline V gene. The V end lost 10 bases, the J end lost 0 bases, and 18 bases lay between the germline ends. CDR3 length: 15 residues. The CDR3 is CASRGLDGPNYGYTF. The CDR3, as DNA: TGTGCCAGCAGGGGCCTGGACGGCCCTAACTATGGCTACACCTTC.

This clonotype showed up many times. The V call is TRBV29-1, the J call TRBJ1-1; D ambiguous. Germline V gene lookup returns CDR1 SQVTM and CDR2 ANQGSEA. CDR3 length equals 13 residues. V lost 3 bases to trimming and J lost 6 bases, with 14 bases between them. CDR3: CSVDIGIGAEAFF. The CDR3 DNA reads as TGCAGCGTTGACATCGGGATTGGCGCTGAAGCTTTCTTT.

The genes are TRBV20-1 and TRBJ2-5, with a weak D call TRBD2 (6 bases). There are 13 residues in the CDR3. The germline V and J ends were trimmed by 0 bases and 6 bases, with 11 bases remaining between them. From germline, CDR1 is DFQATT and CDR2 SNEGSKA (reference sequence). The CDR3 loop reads CSARDLGGQTQYF. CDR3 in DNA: TGCAGTGCTAGAGATCTAGGAGGGCAGACCCAGTACTTC.

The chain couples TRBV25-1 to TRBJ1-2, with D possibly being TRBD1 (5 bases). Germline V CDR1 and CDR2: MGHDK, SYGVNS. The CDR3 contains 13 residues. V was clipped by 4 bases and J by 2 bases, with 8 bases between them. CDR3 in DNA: TGTGCCAGCAGTGGGGGGGACAACTATGGCTACACCTTC. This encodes CASSGGDNYGYTF.

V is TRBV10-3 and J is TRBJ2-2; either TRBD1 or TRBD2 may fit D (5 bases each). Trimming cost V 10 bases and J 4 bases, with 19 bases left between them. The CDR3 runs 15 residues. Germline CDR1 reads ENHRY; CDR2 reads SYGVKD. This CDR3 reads CATKGEGGGTGELFF. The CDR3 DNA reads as TGTGCCACAAAAGGGGAAGGTGGGGGCACCGGGGAGCTGTTTTTT.

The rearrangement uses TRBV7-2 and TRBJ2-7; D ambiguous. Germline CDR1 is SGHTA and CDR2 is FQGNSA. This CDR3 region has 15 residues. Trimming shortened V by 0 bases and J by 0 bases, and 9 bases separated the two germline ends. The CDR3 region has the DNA TGTGCCAGCAGCTTAGCGGGCCCTGTCTCCTACGAGCAGTACTTC. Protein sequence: CASSLAGPVSYEQYF.

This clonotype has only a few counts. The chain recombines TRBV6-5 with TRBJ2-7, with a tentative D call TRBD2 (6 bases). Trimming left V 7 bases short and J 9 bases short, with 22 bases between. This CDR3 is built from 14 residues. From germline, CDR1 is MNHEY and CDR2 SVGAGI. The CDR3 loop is CASTHYLGGGAQYF. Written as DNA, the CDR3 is TGTGCCAGCACGCATTACCTCGGGGGAGGTGCGCAGTACTTC.